Below are 25 T cell receptor beta chains sequenced from a single sample in a study of spatial heterogeneity in lung cancer. TCRdb recomputed calls from the 5' RACE reads with MiXCR, one row per CDR3 protein. The repertoire holds some 110,000 distinct CDR3 sequences, more than 10% seen once, with roughly 17% in the top ten. Specified time point: blood at routine non-recurrence follow-up after resection. Whole RNA, which was extracted from tumor, nontumor lung tissue or frozen PBMC, was sequenced without any cell sorting. Material: PBMCs, obtained at follow-up. The receptors shown here come from a male donor with early-stage non-small cell lung cancer.

The rearrangement links TRBV25-1 to TRBJ1-5; tentatively, D is TRBD1 (6 bases). The CDR3 extends over 15 amino acids. CDR1 and CDR2 (germline): MGHDK, SYGVNS. Trimming removed 8 bases from V and 6 bases from J, with 20 bases in between. The CDR3 protein is CASEPIWGGGQPQHF. The CDR3 nucleotides read TGTGCCAGCGAACCTATCTGGGGGGGCGGTCAGCCCCAGCATTTT.

This clonotype has a handful of counts. This chain joins TRBV10-3 and TRBJ1-4, with D maybe TRBD1 (6 bases). The germline CDR1 and CDR2 sequences are ENHRY and SYGVKD. The germline V and J ends were trimmed by 4 bases and 6 bases, with 12 bases remaining between them. The CDR3 runs 14 residues. CDR3 residues: CAISGGRGDEKLFF. CDR3 nucleotides: TGTGCCATCAGTGGTGGAAGGGGGGATGAAAAACTGTTTTTT.

V usage is TRBV20-1 and J usage is TRBJ2-1; 7 nucleotides match TRBD2. The CDR3 length is 17 residues. The germline gives CDR1 DFQATT, CDR2 SNEGSKA (reference sequence). V shed 1 base, J shed 1 base, and the junction held 10 bases outside the gene matches. The CDR3 is CSARGWAASGSYNEQFF. DNA of the CDR3: TGCAGTGCTAGAGGCTGGGCGGCTAGCGGTTCCTACAATGAGCAGTTCTTC.

This clonotype was seen a handful of times. This chain joins TRBV12-3 or TRBV12-4 and TRBJ1-1, with D hard to call. The CDR3 is made up of 14 amino acids. Trimming took 3 bases from V and 4 from J, leaving 12 bases between them. For the CDR3, the DNA is TGTGCCAGCAGTTTTCAAGGTCTGGGCACTGAAGCTTTCTTT. Translating it yields CASSFQGLGTEAFF.

This clonotype came up a few times. This chain joins TRBV12-3 or TRBV12-4 and TRBJ1-5; weak D call: TRBD1 (5 bases). V was pared by 4 bases and J by 3 bases, with 13 bases between. This CDR3 spans 15 amino acids. CDR3: CASSSGGVFNQPQHF. CDR3 sequence (DNA): TGTGCCAGCAGTTCCGGGGGAGTATTCAATCAGCCCCAGCATTTT.

The sample holds many counts of this clonotype. The V and J genes are TRBV6-6 and TRBJ2-1, with no clear D. This CDR3 has 15 residues. CDR1 and CDR2 from the germline V gene are MNHNY and SVGAGI (reference sequence). Trimming removed 6 bases from V and 0 bases from J, with 12 bases in between. CDR3 in amino acids: CASRLPASSYNEQFF. The CDR3 bases are TGTGCCAGCAGACTCCCCGCGAGCTCCTACAATGAGCAGTTCTTC.

The chain uses TRBV7-2 and TRBJ1-1; the match to TRBD1 covers 9 bases. Germline V CDR1 and CDR2: SGHTA, FQGNSA. The CDR3 contains 14 residues. V lost 4 bases, J lost 3 bases, and 3 bases stayed unmatched. CDR3 sequence reads: CASSWTGEDTEAFF. CDR3 nucleotides: TGTGCCAGCAGCTGGACAGGGGAGGACACTGAAGCTTTCTTT.

J is TRBJ2-1 and V is TRBV12-3 or TRBV12-4; D is possibly TRBD1 or TRBD2 (6 bases each). Trimming left V 0 bases short and J 1 base short, with 10 bases between. CDR3 length: 16 residues. The CDR3: CASSLAGGHSYNEQFF. The CDR3 DNA reads as TGTGCCAGCAGTTTAGCGGGGGGCCATTCCTACAATGAGCAGTTCTTC.

This clonotype was seen a few times. The chain combines TRBV12-3 or TRBV12-4 with TRBJ1-1, with TRBD1 identical over 8 bases. V lost 3 bases, J lost 9 bases, and 15 bases stayed unmatched. The length of the CDR3 is 16 residues. CDR3 in amino acids: CASSFNPSGGDRQAFF. The CDR3 DNA reads as TGTGCCAGCAGTTTCAATCCCTCAGGGGGCGACCGTCAAGCTTTCTTT.

This clonotype appeared a few times. The gene calls are TRBV11-2 and TRBJ2-5, with TRBD2 matching 8 bases. V shed 2 bases and J 0 bases; nucleotides not matched to a gene: 5. CDR3 length equals 16 residues. CDR1 SGHAT and CDR2 FQNNGV come from the germline V gene. The CDR3 sequence: CASSLMTGGYQETQYF. The CDR3 nucleotides are TGTGCCAGCAGCTTAATGACGGGGGGGTACCAAGAGACCCAGTACTTC.

This clonotype showed up many times. This rearrangement joins TRBV6-5 to TRBJ1-1; D not certain. From germline, CDR1 is MNHEY and CDR2 SVGAGI. The CDR3 runs 13 residues. Trimming pared 4 bases from V and 1 base from J, leaving 7 bases between. The CDR3 loop is CASSSPGNTEAFF. In DNA form, the CDR3 reads TGTGCCAGCAGTTCGCCAGGGAACACTGAAGCTTTCTTT.

The chain is built from TRBV20-1 and TRBJ1-5; the D is unclear. The germline V and J ends were trimmed by 6 bases and 2 bases, with 14 bases remaining between them. Germline CDR1 DFQATT, CDR2 SNEGSKA (reference sequence). The CDR3 runs to 14 residues. DNA of the CDR3: TGCAGTGCCGTCCCAGTAGCGGGCAATCAGCCCCAGCATTTT. It codes for CSAVPVAGNQPQHF.

Ten or more counts support this clonotype. The chain employs TRBV7-8 and TRBJ2-2; D is unresolved. Trimming removed 5 bases at V and 4 bases at J, with 8 bases between. Per germline, CDR1 SGHVS and CDR2 FQNEAQ. This CDR3 has 13 amino acids. In DNA form, the CDR3 reads TGTGCCAGCAGCCTTCCTATCACCGGGGAGCTGTTTTTT. It yields the protein CASSLPITGELFF.

The chain joins TRBV30 to TRBJ2-5; D possibly matches TRBD1 or TRBD2 (5 bases each). Trimming removed 0 bases at V and 2 bases at J, with 19 bases between. Germline-derived CDR1 and CDR2 are GTSNPN and SVGIG (reference sequence). CDR3 size: 17 residues. This CDR3 reads CAWSVRLGTTEQETQYF. In nucleotides, the CDR3 is TGTGCCTGGAGTGTACGATTAGGGACGACGGAGCAAGAGACCCAGTACTTC. Complete variable domain (other parts from reference TRBV30 and TRBJ2-5): SQTIHQWPATLVQPVGSPLSLECTVEGTSNPNLYWYRQAAGRGLQLLFYSVGIGQISSEVPQNLSASRPQDRQFILSSKKLLLSDSGFYLCAWSVRLGTTEQETQYFGPGTRLLVL.

CDR3 coding DNA: TGTGCCAGCAGTTACCTAGCAGATGAGCAGTTCTTC. This gives the protein CASSYLADEQFF. V and J are TRBV6-6 and TRBJ2-1; D possibly corresponds to TRBD2 (5 bases). Germline V gene lookup returns CDR1 MNHNY and CDR2 SVGAGI (reference sequence). This CDR3 region has 12 residues. V dropped 2 bases and J dropped 8 bases, with 7 bases sitting between them.

Comments on this clonotype: At one of its ends the junction is not consistent with the germline gene, which may arise from a read error. The chain couples TRBV7-2 to TRBJ2-5; TRBD1 agrees at 9 bases. Germline CDR1 reads SGHTA; CDR2 reads FQGNSA. CDR3 length: 16 amino acids. CDR3: CVSSLVGTGRSETQYF. DNA for the CDR3: TGTGTCAGCAGCCTCGTAGGGACAGGGAGAAGCGAGACCCAGTACTTC.

The V call is TRBV7-4, the J call TRBJ1-3; 10 bases are shared with TRBD1. The V segment lost 4 bases and the J segment 3 bases; nucleotides outside the gene matches: 12. CDR3 size: 18 residues. Germline lookup yields CDR1 SGHVT and CDR2 SQSDAQ. CDR3 in amino acids: CASSYPGTGDGLGNTIYF. The DNA for the CDR3 is TGTGCCAGCAGCTACCCGGGGACAGGGGACGGCCTTGGAAACACCATATATTTT.

There are many counts of this clonotype. The chain combines TRBV20-1 with TRBJ1-5; D gene uncertain. Trimming left V 0 bases short and J 1 base short, with 4 bases between. The CDR3 is made up of 13 amino acids. Germline loops: CDR1 DFQATT, CDR2 SNEGSKA (reference sequence). The DNA of the CDR3 is TGCAGTGCTAGAGAAGGGAGCAATCAGCCCCAGCATTTT. Its translation: CSAREGSNQPQHF.

This clonotype has only a few counts. The rearrangement uses TRBV20-1 and TRBJ1-2, with TRBD1 as a possible D gene (5 bases). From germline, CDR1 is DFQATT and CDR2 SNEGSKA (reference sequence). The V and J ends lost 2 bases and 4 bases respectively, with 14 bases between them. The CDR3 consists of 14 residues. The CDR3 region has the DNA TGCAGTGCTAGATTACCGGACACCGCCTATGGCTACACCTTC. Protein product: CSARLPDTAYGYTF.

This chain links TRBV20-1 with TRBJ2-5, with TRBD2 identical over 8 bases. Germline CDR1 DFQATT, CDR2 SNEGSKA (reference sequence). CDR3 length equals 13 residues. Trimming removed 8 bases from V and 6 bases from J; junction bases left unmatched: 11. CDR3 loop: CSTFSGVGQTQYF. CDR3 DNA sequence: TGCAGTACATTTAGCGGGGTCGGTCAGACCCAGTACTTC.

This clonotype was seen ten or more times. The chain carries TRBV28 and TRBJ1-6; weak D call: TRBD1 (5 bases). CDR1 and CDR2 from the germline V gene are MDHEN and SYDVKM. This CDR3 spans 15 amino acids. V was trimmed by 6 bases and J by 0 bases, leaving 9 bases between them. The DNA for the CDR3 is TGTGCCAGCAGGGGGGGAAGCTCCTATAATTCACCCCTCCACTTT. It yields the protein CASRGGSSYNSPLHF.

J is TRBJ2-2 and V is TRBV7-2; 11 bases line up with TRBD1. The CDR3 length is 14 residues. With 8 bases clipped from V and 7 bases from J, the junction kept 6 bases outside the gene matches. Germline CDR1 is SGHTA and CDR2 is FQGNSA. The CDR3 DNA follows: TGTGCCAGCCGCTCGGGACAGGGGGTCGGGGAGCTGTTTTTT. Translated, it gives CASRSGQGVGELFF.

The sample holds a few counts of this clonotype. The rearrangement uses TRBV4-1 and TRBJ2-1, with D possibly TRBD2 on 7 matching bases. CDR1 and CDR2 from the germline V gene are MGHRA and YSYEKL. The CDR3 runs to 16 residues. V was clipped by 3 bases and J by 5 bases, with 17 bases between them. CDR3 protein: CASSHDPRRGHNEQFF. In nucleotides, the CDR3 is TGCGCCAGCAGCCACGATCCCCGGCGGGGGCACAATGAGCAGTTCTTC.

The CDR3 protein is CASSLSQAGAFF. CDR3 sequence (DNA): TGTGCCAGCAGTTTATCCCAGGCTGGAGCTTTCTTT. The chain has TRBV28 and TRBJ1-1; D is ambiguous. This CDR3 spans 12 amino acids. From germline, CDR1 is MDHEN and CDR2 SYDVKM. V dropped 1 base and J dropped 10 bases, with 10 bases sitting between them.

This rearrangement joins TRBV12-3 or TRBV12-4 to TRBJ2-7, with 12 bases identical to TRBD2. This CDR3 contains 14 residues. After removal of 8 bases from V and 5 bases from J, the junction contained 7 bases not matched to a gene. CDR3 loop: CASGRTSGVNEQYF. CDR3 nucleotide sequence: TGTGCCAGCGGGAGGACTAGCGGGGTAAACGAGCAGTACTTC.